These T cell receptor beta chains were read from a single sample in a study of shared clonotypes between healthy human individuals. Some clones are missing from TCRdb's copy, which holds only in-frame ones; the method was immunoSEQ multiplex PCR. The sample has about 100,000 clones; roughly two thirds are singletons. Material for sequencing was memory CD8+ T cells sorted from blood. The receptors stem from a woman aged 25-40 years in good health. Both conserved end residues are part of each CDR3. The order of the fields is D gene, V gene, J gene, CDR3 protein. The D gene is left open where the match is weak.

d_call: TRBD2; v_call: TRBV2; j_call: TRBJ2-7; cdr3_aa: CASTSGNEQYF
d_call: .; v_call: TRBV25-1; j_call: TRBJ1-5; cdr3_aa: CASSTRDTESNQPQHF
d_call: .; v_call: TRBV27; j_call: TRBJ2-5; cdr3_aa: CASSLFFKRGTQYF
d_call: .; v_call: TRBV21-1; j_call: TRBJ2-7; cdr3_aa: CASSKSLEDRFSYEQYF
d_call: TRBD1; v_call: TRBV4-1; j_call: TRBJ1-2; cdr3_aa: CASSQDERDRVNGYTF
d_call: .; v_call: TRBV10-3; j_call: TRBJ1-1; cdr3_aa: CAISDLSFERKVGGRGGTEAFF
d_call: .; v_call: TRBV27; j_call: TRBJ1-2; cdr3_aa: CASSLAEGYGYTF
d_call: TRBD1; v_call: TRBV6-1; j_call: TRBJ1-5; cdr3_aa: CASSDSGGHQPQHF
d_call: TRBD2; v_call: TRBV28; j_call: TRBJ2-1; cdr3_aa: CASSTTSGRIYNEQFF
d_call: .; v_call: TRBV4-1; j_call: TRBJ1-5; cdr3_aa: CASSQDNRANQPQHF
d_call: .; v_call: TRBV5-1; j_call: TRBJ2-1; cdr3_aa: CASSSVGGPGGEQFF
d_call: TRBD2; v_call: TRBV29-1; j_call: TRBJ2-1; cdr3_aa: CSVYNGRDYNEQFF
d_call: TRBD2; v_call: TRBV2; j_call: TRBJ2-1; cdr3_aa: CASGGRRWDEQFF
d_call: .; v_call: TRBV29-1; j_call: TRBJ1-4; cdr3_aa: CSVEEAGNYEKLFF
d_call: .; v_call: TRBV10-1; j_call: TRBJ2-7; cdr3_aa: CASSDLGVGNEQYF
d_call: .; v_call: TRBV11-2; j_call: TRBJ1-3; cdr3_aa: CASSPTGVVGRNTIYF
d_call: .; v_call: TRBV27; j_call: TRBJ2-3; cdr3_aa: CASVPSYGATQYF
d_call: .; v_call: TRBV7-8; j_call: .; cdr3_aa: CASSLGGSVAYEQYF
d_call: .; v_call: TRBV7-3; j_call: TRBJ2-3; cdr3_aa: CASSLLGSVDTQYF
d_call: .; v_call: TRBV27; j_call: TRBJ2-7; cdr3_aa: CASSPHGVYLYEQYF
d_call: .; v_call: TRBV4-1; j_call: TRBJ1-5; cdr3_aa: CASSLVTGNNQPQHF
d_call: TRBD2; v_call: TRBV27; j_call: TRBJ2-1; cdr3_aa: CASSFLKREDTSYEQFF
d_call: TRBD1; v_call: TRBV7-6; j_call: TRBJ2-7; cdr3_aa: CASSWRAGTGGGEQYF
d_call: TRBD2; v_call: TRBV5-1; j_call: TRBJ2-5; cdr3_aa: CASIAGVQETQYF
d_call: TRBD1; v_call: TRBV25-1; j_call: TRBJ1-1; cdr3_aa: CASSEPGQGASEAFF
d_call: .; v_call: TRBV7-6; j_call: TRBJ2-5; cdr3_aa: CASSLLTGAQETQYF
d_call: .; v_call: TRBV27; j_call: TRBJ2-7; cdr3_aa: CASKTGTAGAREQYF
d_call: .; v_call: TRBV2; j_call: TRBJ2-7; cdr3_aa: CASSDGGRTYEQYF
d_call: .; v_call: TRBV19; j_call: TRBJ2-7; cdr3_aa: CASSIVAGYEQYF
d_call: .; v_call: TRBV4-1; j_call: TRBJ1-5; cdr3_aa: CASSQASGHSNQPQHF
d_call: .; v_call: TRBV7-6; j_call: TRBJ2-3; cdr3_aa: CASSLGTFSTQYF
d_call: .; v_call: TRBV5-1; j_call: TRBJ2-1; cdr3_aa: CASSLEGATSGEQFF
d_call: .; v_call: TRBV28; j_call: TRBJ2-2; cdr3_aa: CASSLGQGDTGELFF
d_call: TRBD2; v_call: TRBV29-1; j_call: TRBJ2-2; cdr3_aa: CSVTNTLAGDTGELFF
d_call: TRBD1; v_call: TRBV6-6; j_call: TRBJ2-1; cdr3_aa: CASSPPGTGNEQFF
d_call: TRBD1; v_call: TRBV5-1; j_call: TRBJ1-2; cdr3_aa: CASSLQGEGYTF
d_call: .; v_call: TRBV7-9; j_call: TRBJ2-7; cdr3_aa: CASSLTGAEQYF
d_call: .; v_call: TRBV7-2; j_call: TRBJ1-5; cdr3_aa: CASSLVWTRTPNQPQHF
d_call: .; v_call: TRBV9; j_call: TRBJ2-6; cdr3_aa: CASSVGGSGANVLTF
d_call: TRBD2; v_call: TRBV27; j_call: TRBJ2-5; cdr3_aa: CASSLSAGGLVEQYF
d_call: .; v_call: TRBV11-2; j_call: TRBJ2-7; cdr3_aa: CASSYSLGYEQYF
d_call: .; v_call: TRBV7-3; j_call: TRBJ2-5; cdr3_aa: CASSGHIKTQYF